The 11 T cell receptor beta chains in this list originate from one sample, sequenced in a study of T cell changes during pregnancy in multiple sclerosis. Clones were sequenced by immunoSEQ multiplex PCR, and TCRdb holds only the in-frame ones, with some missing. Counted here are around 19,000 clones, around 86% occurring once; the ten biggest clones make up about 13%. The specimen was CD8+ T cells from peripheral blood mononuclear cells, collected in the third trimester of pregnancy. The receptors stem from a female donor in good health, enrolled as a control in a pregnancy study.

The J gene is TRBJ2-1, the V gene TRBV7-9; 10 bases agree with TRBD2. The CDR3 runs to 13 residues. Germline CDR1 reads SEHNR; CDR2 reads FQNEAQ (reference sequence). Trimming removed 8 bases from V and 4 bases from J; junction bases left unmatched: 2. Here the CDR3 DNA reads TGTGCCAGCTTAGCGGGGGGTTACAATGAGCAGTTCTTC. Protein product: CASLAGGYNEQFF.

The CDR3 sequence: CASSLNEGTRETQYF. The CDR3 coding sequence is TGTGCCAGCAGCTTAAATGAGGGGACACGGGAGACCCAGTACTTC. The gene calls are TRBV7-8 and TRBJ2-5; possible D gene TRBD1, 6 bases. CDR1 SGHVS and CDR2 FQNEAQ come from the germline V gene. Trimming shortened V by 2 bases and J by 5 bases, and 15 bases separated the two germline ends. CDR3 size: 15 residues.

V usage is TRBV7-9 and J usage is TRBJ2-7; D call uncertain. The CDR3 is 17 residues long. Germline lookup yields CDR1 SEHNR and CDR2 FQNEAQ (reference sequence). Trimming stripped 1 base from V and 7 bases from J, with 23 bases between. The CDR3 bases are TGTGCCAGCAGCTTAGAGTCAGACGGGTCTGGAGTCGGAGAGCAGTACTTC. It codes for CASSLESDGSGVGEQYF.

V and J are TRBV10-1 and TRBJ2-7; 7 bases map to TRBD1. CDR3 length equals 15 residues. V was pared by 2 bases and J by 2 bases, with 6 bases of the junction left unmatched. The germline V gene has CDR1 WNHNN and CDR2 SYGVQD (reference sequence). Here the CDR3 reads CASSEGTANTYEQYF. For the CDR3, the DNA is TGCGCCAGCAGTGAGGGGACAGCTAATACCTACGAGCAGTACTTC.

This chain uses TRBV6-4 with TRBJ1-6; no firm D call. Germline-derived CDR1 and CDR2 are MRHNA and SNTAGT. This CDR3 contains 14 residues. Trimming cost V 7 bases and J 6 bases, with 13 bases left between them. The CDR3 spells CASNSGGVNSPLHF. DNA of the CDR3: TGTGCCAGCAACAGCGGCGGGGTTAATTCACCCCTCCACTTT.

This chain connects TRBV13 to TRBJ1-5; TRBD1 matches at 8 bases. The CDR3 loop spans 13 amino acids. V was clipped by 3 bases and J by 7 bases; unmatched bases: 2. CDR1 is PRHDT and CDR2 is FYEKMQ in the germline V gene (reference sequence). DNA of the CDR3: TGTGCCAGCAGCTTCGGACAGGGACAGCCCCAGCATTTT. It yields the protein CASSFGQGQPQHF.

This clone was seen more than once but under ten times. V and J are TRBV2 and TRBJ2-3; TRBD2 agrees at 10 bases. Germline trimming cut 6 bases from V and 2 bases from J; bases unmatched to any gene: 11. The CDR3 totals 17 residues. Germline lookup yields CDR1 SNHLY and CDR2 FYNNEI. The CDR3 spells CASRVPGLARFTDTQYF. For the CDR3, the DNA is TGTGCCAGCAGGGTCCCGGGACTAGCGAGATTCACAGATACGCAGTATTTT. Supplemented by reference TRBV2 and TRBJ2-3, the full variable domain reads EPEVTQTPSHQVTQMGQEVILRCVPISNHLYFYWYRQILGQKVEFLVSFYNNEISEKSEIFDDQFSVERPDGSNFTLKIRSTKLEDSAMYFCASRVPGLARFTDTQYFGPGTRLTVL.

The J gene is TRBJ2-2, the V gene TRBV5-6; D is unresolved. Trimming took 4 bases from V and 3 from J, leaving 7 bases between them. Looked up from germline, CDR1 is SGHDT and CDR2 is YYEEEE. This CDR3 has 13 amino acids. In DNA form, the CDR3 reads TGTGCCAGCAGCCCAGGATACACCGGGGAGCTGTTTTTT. It encodes CASSPGYTGELFF.

This clone was counted a single time. This chain joins TRBV12-5 and TRBJ1-1; TRBD1 might be the D (5 bases). The CDR3 extends over 16 amino acids. CDR1 is LGHNT, CDR2 FRNRAP, per germline. Deletions cut 6 bases from V and 0 bases from J, with 17 bases between. This CDR3 is CASGPGQGALNTEAFF. In DNA, the CDR3 is TGTGCTAGTGGCCCTGGACAAGGGGCCCTGAACACTGAAGCTTTCTTT.

DNA of the CDR3: TGTGCCAGCAGTTATAGGGGTGACAGGGCTCCCCAGCATTTT. This gives the protein CASSYRGDRAPQHF. V usage is TRBV6-5 and J usage is TRBJ1-5, with 7 bases identical to TRBD1. CDR3 length equals 14 residues. V dropped 3 bases and J dropped 10; count of bases not matched to a gene: 9. CDR1 is MNHEY and CDR2 is SVGAGI in the germline V gene.

The chain has TRBV28 and TRBJ2-7, with D possibly being TRBD2 (5 bases). The germline V gene encodes CDR1 MDHEN and CDR2 SYDVKM. The germline V and J ends were trimmed by 5 bases and 4 bases, with 12 bases remaining between them. The CDR3 loop spans 13 amino acids. The CDR3 bases are TGTGCCAGCAGTCCTGAGGGTTGGTACGAGCAGTACTTC. The encoded protein is CASSPEGWYEQYF. Full variable domain (missing parts from reference TRBV28 and TRBJ2-7): DVKVTQSSRYLVKRTGEKVFLECVQDMDHENMFWYRQDPGLGLRLIYFSYDVKMKEKGDIPEGYSVSREKKERFSLILESASTNQTSMYLCASSPEGWYEQYFGPGTRLTVT.